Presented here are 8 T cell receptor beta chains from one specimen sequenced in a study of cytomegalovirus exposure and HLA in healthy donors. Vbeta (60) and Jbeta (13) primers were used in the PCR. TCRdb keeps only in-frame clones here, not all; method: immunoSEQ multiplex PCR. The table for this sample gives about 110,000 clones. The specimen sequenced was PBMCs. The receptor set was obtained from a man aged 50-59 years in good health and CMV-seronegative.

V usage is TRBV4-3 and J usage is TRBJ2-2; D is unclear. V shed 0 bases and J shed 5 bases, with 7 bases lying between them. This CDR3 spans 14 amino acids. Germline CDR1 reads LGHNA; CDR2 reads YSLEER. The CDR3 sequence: CASSQERRTGELFF. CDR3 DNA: TGCGCCAGCAGCCAAGAACGCAGAACCGGGGAGCTGTTTTTT.

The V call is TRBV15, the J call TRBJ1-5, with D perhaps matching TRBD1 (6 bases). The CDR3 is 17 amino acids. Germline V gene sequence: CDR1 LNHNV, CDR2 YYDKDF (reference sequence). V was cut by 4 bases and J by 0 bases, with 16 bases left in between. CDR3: CATSKGVDSYSNQPQHF. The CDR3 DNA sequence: TGTGCCACCAGCAAGGGGGTTGACAGTTATAGCAATCAGCCCCAGCATTTT.

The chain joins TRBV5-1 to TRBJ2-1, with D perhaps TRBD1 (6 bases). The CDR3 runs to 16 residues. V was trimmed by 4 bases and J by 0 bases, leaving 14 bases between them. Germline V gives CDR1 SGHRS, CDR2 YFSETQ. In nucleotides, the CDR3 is TGCGCCAGCAGCGTCGTCGGACAGCTCTCCTACAATGAGCAGTTCTTC. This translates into CASSVVGQLSYNEQFF.

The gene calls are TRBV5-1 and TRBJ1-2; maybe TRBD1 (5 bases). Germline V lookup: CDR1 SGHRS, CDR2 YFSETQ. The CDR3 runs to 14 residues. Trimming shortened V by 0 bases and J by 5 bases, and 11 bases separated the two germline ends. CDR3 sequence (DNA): TGCGCCAGCAGCTTGGCCTCGACAGTTTATGGCTACACCTTC. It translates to CASSLASTVYGYTF.

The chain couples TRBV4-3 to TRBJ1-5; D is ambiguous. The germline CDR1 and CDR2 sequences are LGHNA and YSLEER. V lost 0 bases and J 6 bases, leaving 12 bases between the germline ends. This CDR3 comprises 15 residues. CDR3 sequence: CASSQEWAEGQPQHF. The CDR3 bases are TGCGCCAGCAGCCAAGAGTGGGCAGAAGGTCAGCCCCAGCATTTT.

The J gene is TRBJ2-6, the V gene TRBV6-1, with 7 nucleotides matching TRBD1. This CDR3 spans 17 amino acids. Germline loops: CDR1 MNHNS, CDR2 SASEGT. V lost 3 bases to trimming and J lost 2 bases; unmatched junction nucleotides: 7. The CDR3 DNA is TGTGCCAGCAGTGAGCGTAACAGGGGTACTGGGGCCAACGTCCTGACTTTC. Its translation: CASSERNRGTGANVLTF.

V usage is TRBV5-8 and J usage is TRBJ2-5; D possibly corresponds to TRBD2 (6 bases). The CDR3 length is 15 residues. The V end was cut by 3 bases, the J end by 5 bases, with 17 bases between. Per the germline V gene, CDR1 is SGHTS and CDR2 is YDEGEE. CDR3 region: CASSSSGVRGETQYF. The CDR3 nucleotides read TGTGCCAGCAGCTCTTCGGGGGTTCGAGGGGAGACCCAGTACTTC. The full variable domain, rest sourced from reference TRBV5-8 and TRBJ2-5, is EAGVTQSPTHLIKTRGQQATLRCSPISGHTSVYWYQQALGLGLQFLLWYDEGEERNRGNFPPRFSGRQFPNYSSELNVNALELEDSALYLCASSSSGVRGETQYFGPGTRLLVL.

As DNA, the CDR3 is TGTGCCAGCAGTTCCCGGGAGACCTACGAGCAGTACTTC. This translates into CASSSRETYEQYF. This chain links TRBV27 with TRBJ2-7; D is possibly TRBD2 (6 bases). V was clipped by 4 bases and J by 2 bases, with 9 bases between them. CDR1 MNHEY and CDR2 SMNVEV come from the germline V gene (reference sequence). This CDR3 comprises 13 residues.